These 9 T cell receptor beta chains were all obtained from the same sample, sequenced in a study of T cells in localized non-small cell lung cancer. TCRdb keeps only in-frame clones here, not all; method: immunoSEQ multiplex PCR. Of fewer than 35,000 clones in the sample, about nine tenths were seen once. The source material was peripheral blood, sampled before any cancer treatment. The origin of the receptors is a man aged 35 to 70 with stage I lung adenocarcinoma.

The chain recombines TRBV5-1 with TRBJ1-2, with D maybe TRBD1 (6 bases). Per the germline V gene, CDR1 is SGHRS and CDR2 is YFSETQ. V was pared by 4 bases and J by 7 bases, with 14 bases between. CDR3 size: 13 residues. In nucleotides, the CDR3 is TGCGCCAGCAGCGATCCGGGGGCGATTGGCTACACCTTC. It translates to CASSDPGAIGYTF.

This clone is medium-sized within its sample. The rearrangement uses TRBV6-1 and TRBJ2-5; tentatively, D is TRBD2 (7 bases). CDR1 is MNHNS and CDR2 is SASEGT in the germline V gene. V lost 7 bases and J lost 5, with 20 bases in between. The CDR3 contains 15 residues. The CDR3 bases are TGTGCCAGCACCCAAGGGGGGGGTAGTATTGAGACCCAGTACTTC. Amino acid sequence: CASTQGGGSIETQYF.

The rearrangement joins TRBV29-1 to TRBJ2-3, with a weak D call TRBD1 (6 bases). V lost 7 bases to trimming and J lost 2 bases, with 13 bases between them. The CDR3 covers 13 residues. Germline lookup yields CDR1 SQVTM and CDR2 ANQGSEA. This chain's CDR3 is CSGGRDTTDTQYF. In DNA form, the CDR3 reads TGCAGCGGCGGCCGGGACACCACAGATACGCAGTATTTT.

Only one count was recorded for this clone. V and J are TRBV9 and TRBJ2-1, with 10 bases lining up with TRBD2. V dropped 4 bases and J dropped 4; count of bases not matched to a gene: 8. Germline lookup yields CDR1 SGDLS and CDR2 YYNGEE. This CDR3 comprises 16 residues. The CDR3 DNA sequence: TGTGCCAGCAGCCCTCGGAGTAGCGGGGGGTACAATGAGCAGTTCTTC. It yields the protein CASSPRSSGGYNEQFF.

The gene calls are TRBV5-1 and TRBJ1-2; TRBD1 aligns across 10 bases. Germline trimming cut 2 bases from V and 7 bases from J; bases unmatched to any gene: 5. The CDR3 is made up of 14 amino acids. Germline V gene sequence: CDR1 SGHRS, CDR2 YFSETQ. For the CDR3, the DNA is TGCGCCAGCAGCTTCGGGACAGGGGAATTTGGCTACACCTTC. As protein: CASSFGTGEFGYTF.

The DNA for the CDR3 is TGTGCCAGCAGTTACGTGCAGGGGAATGAAAAACTGTTTTTT. As protein: CASSYVQGNEKLFF. The rearrangement links TRBV6-6 to TRBJ1-4; D possibly corresponds to TRBD1 (6 bases). The CDR3 extends over 14 amino acids. Germline lookup yields CDR1 MNHNY and CDR2 SVGAGI (reference sequence). V was shortened by 2 bases and J by 5 bases, with 9 bases between the two germline ends.

The chain has TRBV5-8 and TRBJ2-7; 10 nucleotides align to TRBD1. CDR1 is SGHTS and CDR2 is YDEGEE in the germline V gene. The CDR3 loop spans 15 amino acids. With 4 bases clipped from V and 7 bases from J, the junction kept 11 bases outside the gene matches. The CDR3 here is CASSPRDRGMGEQYF. In DNA form, the CDR3 reads TGTGCCAGCAGCCCCCGGGACAGGGGTATGGGTGAGCAGTACTTC.

The sample holds one count of this clone. The chain combines TRBV18 with TRBJ2-7, with 10 bases fitting TRBD1. This CDR3 is 13 amino acids long. V lost 6 bases to trimming and J lost 7 bases; unmatched junction nucleotides: 6. CDR1 and CDR2 from the germline V gene are KGHSH and LQKENI. The CDR3 region has the DNA TGTGCCAGCTCGCAGGACAGGGGGTTGGAGCAGTACTTC. It yields the protein CASSQDRGLEQYF.

The V call is TRBV5-5, the J call TRBJ2-3; D might be TRBD1 (5 bases). This CDR3 has 17 residues. CDR1 and CDR2 (germline): SGHKS, YYEKEE (reference sequence). V shed 2 bases and J shed 7 bases, with 23 bases lying between them. The CDR3 region has the DNA TGTGCCAGCAGCTTACGAACAGGCGTCCTCCTGCCCAATACGCAGTATTTT. It translates to CASSLRTGVLLPNTQYF.